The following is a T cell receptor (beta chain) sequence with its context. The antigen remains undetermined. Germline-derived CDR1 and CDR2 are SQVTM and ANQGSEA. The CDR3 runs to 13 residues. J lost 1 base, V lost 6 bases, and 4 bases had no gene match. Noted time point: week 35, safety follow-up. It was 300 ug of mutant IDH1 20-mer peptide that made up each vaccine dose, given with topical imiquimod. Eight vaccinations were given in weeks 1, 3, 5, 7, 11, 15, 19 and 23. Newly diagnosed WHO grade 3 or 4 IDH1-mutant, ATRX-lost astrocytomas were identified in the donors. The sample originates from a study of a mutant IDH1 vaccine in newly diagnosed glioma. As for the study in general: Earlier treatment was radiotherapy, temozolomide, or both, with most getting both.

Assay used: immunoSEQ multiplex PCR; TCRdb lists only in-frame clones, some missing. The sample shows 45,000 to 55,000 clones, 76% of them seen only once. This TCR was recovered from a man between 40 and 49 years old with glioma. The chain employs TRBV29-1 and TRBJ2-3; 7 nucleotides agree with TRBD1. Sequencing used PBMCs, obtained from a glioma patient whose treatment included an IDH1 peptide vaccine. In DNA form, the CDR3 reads TGCAGCGTCCGACAGGGAGGCACAGATACGCAGTATTTT. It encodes CSVRQGGTDTQYF.